Below are 15 T cell receptor beta chains sequenced from a single sample in a study of blood T cell repertoires in COVID-19. The repertoire was sequenced with immunoSEQ multiplex PCR; TCRdb's copy has only in-frame clones and lacks some. The sample consists of around 150,000 clones, 80% to 90% of them appearing once. The sample taken for sequencing was peripheral blood. The receptors were sampled from a woman older than 75 with acute or convalescent COVID-19.

This clone was seen once. The genes are TRBV11-3 and TRBJ2-1; TRBD2 agrees at 11 bases. V dropped 6 bases and J dropped 0; count of bases not matched to a gene: 4. CDR1 and CDR2 from the germline V gene are SGHNT and YENEEA. The CDR3 contains 16 residues. CDR3 sequence: CASSPSGGSSYNEQFF. Written as DNA, the CDR3 is TGTGCCAGCAGTCCTAGCGGGGGGAGCTCCTACAATGAGCAGTTCTTC.

The chain combines TRBV5-1 with TRBJ2-2; D not resolved. The CDR3 consists of 15 residues. Trimming stripped 1 base from V and 1 base from J, with 8 bases between. CDR1 is SGHRS, CDR2 YFSETQ, per germline. This chain's CDR3 is CASSLTAMNTGELFF. In nucleotides, the CDR3 is TGCGCCAGCAGCTTGACAGCCATGAACACCGGGGAGCTGTTTTTT.

The chain links TRBV5-6 to TRBJ2-5; the match to TRBD2 covers 12 bases. CDR1 and CDR2 from the germline V gene are SGHDT and YYEEEE. V lost 2 bases, J lost 5 bases, and 10 bases stayed unmatched. CDR3 size: 17 residues. The chain's CDR3 is CASSLSRLAGVRETQYF. The CDR3 DNA is TGTGCCAGCAGCTTATCAAGACTAGCGGGAGTTCGTGAGACCCAGTACTTC.

The rearrangement links TRBV25-1 to TRBJ1-2, with 8 bases identical to TRBD1. This CDR3 is 15 amino acids long. CDR1 and CDR2 (germline): MGHDK, SYGVNS. Losses at the gene ends were 2 bases for V and 3 bases for J; bases not matched to a gene: 5. CDR3 sequence reads: CASSEADRVHYGYTF. CDR3 DNA: TGTGCCAGCAGTGAAGCGGACAGGGTGCACTATGGCTACACCTTC.

V usage is TRBV19 and J usage is TRBJ2-7; 11 nucleotides agree with TRBD1. V gave up 6 bases and J gave up 6 bases; unmatched junction bases: 7. Per germline, CDR1 LNHDA and CDR2 SQIVND (reference sequence). The CDR3 spans 14 residues. The CDR3 here is CASSAWTGGAEQYF. The CDR3 coding sequence is TGTGCCAGTAGCGCTTGGACAGGGGGCGCCGAGCAGTACTTC. The whole variable domain, remainder taken from reference TRBV19 and TRBJ2-7, is DGGITQSPKYLFRKEGQNVTLSCEQNLNHDAMYWYRQDPGQGLRLIYYSQIVNDFQKGDIAEGYSVSREKKESFPLTVTSAQKNPTAFYLCASSAWTGGAEQYFGPGTRLTVT.

The chain recombines TRBV19 with TRBJ2-7; tentatively, D is TRBD2 (7 bases). The CDR3 extends over 14 amino acids. With 1 base removed from V and 5 bases from J, the gap between germline ends came to 12 bases. CDR1 is LNHDA, CDR2 SQIVND, per germline (reference sequence). This CDR3 reads CASSIVGGLNEQYF. The DNA of the CDR3 is TGTGCCAGTAGTATAGTCGGGGGGCTAAACGAGCAGTACTTC.

V and J are TRBV7-9 and TRBJ1-2; 7 positions match TRBD1. With V trimmed by 6 bases and J by 1 base, 20 bases remained unmatched. CDR3 length: 19 residues. CDR1 and CDR2 from the germline V gene are SEHNR and FQNEAQ (reference sequence). CDR3 coding DNA: TGTGCCAGCAGTCCCATGGGGACCTCCGGGACAGCTATTAACTATGGCTACACCTTC. Translation gives CASSPMGTSGTAINYGYTF.

This clone has a single count. The rearrangement links TRBV19 to TRBJ2-2; the D is unclear. V was clipped by 3 bases and J by 5 bases, with 13 bases between them. Germline loops: CDR1 LNHDA, CDR2 SQIVND (reference sequence). CDR3 length equals 15 residues. CDR3 in amino acids: CASSIVARQTGELFF. CDR3 coding DNA: TGTGCCAGTAGTATCGTGGCCAGACAAACCGGGGAGCTGTTTTTT.

The rearrangement uses TRBV4-1 and TRBJ2-1; 12 nucleotides match TRBD2. Per germline, CDR1 MGHRA and CDR2 YSYEKL. CDR3 length: 16 amino acids. Trimming at V came to 6 bases and at J to 7 bases, leaving 10 bases not matched to a gene. The CDR3 DNA reads as TGCGCCAGCAGTCCTAGCGGGGGGGCAGGTTGGAATGAGCAGTTCTTC. It is translated as CASSPSGGAGWNEQFF.

The chain combines TRBV6-5 with TRBJ2-5, with D maybe TRBD1 (5 bases). Germline CDR1 MNHEY, CDR2 SVGAGI. The CDR3 contains 12 residues. The ends were cut back, 6 bases at V and 4 bases at J, with 9 bases in the middle. The CDR3 DNA follows: TGTGCCAGCAGCGGACACGGAGAGACCCAGTACTTC. It translates to CASSGHGETQYF.

Only one count was recorded for this clone. The genes are TRBV28 and TRBJ1-3, with 8 bases matching TRBD1. J gave up 2 bases and V 10 bases, and 7 bases lay outside the gene matches. This CDR3 contains 14 residues. Germline V gives CDR1 MDHEN, CDR2 SYDVKM. The CDR3 loop is CATRQGAPGNTIYF. The CDR3 DNA reads as TGTGCCACCCGGCAGGGGGCCCCTGGAAACACCATATATTTT.

The V gene is TRBV2, the J gene TRBJ1-1; no clear D. With 10 bases removed from V and 2 bases from J, the gap between germline ends came to 14 bases. Germline V gene lookup returns CDR1 SNHLY and CDR2 FYNNEI. CDR3 length: 13 residues. This CDR3 reads CATTANRNTEAFF. In DNA, the CDR3 is TGTGCCACCACTGCCAACAGAAACACTGAAGCTTTCTTT.

The genes are TRBV28 and TRBJ1-2; 7 bases fit TRBD1. Germline V gene data show CDR1 as MDHEN and CDR2 as SYDVKM. V shed 5 bases, J shed 8 bases, and the junction held 14 bases outside the gene matches. This CDR3 comprises 15 residues. Written as DNA, the CDR3 is TGTGCCAGCAGTCTGGATAACAGGGGAAGTGGAGGCTACACCTTC. It codes for CASSLDNRGSGGYTF.

V gene TRBV18 combines with J gene TRBJ2-2, with no clear D. The CDR3 runs 13 residues. Germline loops: CDR1 KGHSH, CDR2 LQKENI. The germline V and J ends were trimmed by 6 bases and 4 bases, with 9 bases remaining between them. CDR3: CASSPFPTGELFF. The DNA for the CDR3 is TGTGCCAGCTCCCCTTTCCCCACCGGGGAGCTGTTTTTT.

This chain joins TRBV10-3 and TRBJ1-2; 10 positions match TRBD1. Losses at the gene ends were 6 bases for V and 2 bases for J; bases not matched to a gene: 9. This CDR3 is 16 amino acids long. The germline CDR1 and CDR2 sequences are ENHRY and SYGVKD. CDR3 in DNA: TGTGCCATCAGGGAGGAAACGGGACAGGGGAACTATGGCTACACCTTC. Amino acids: CAIREETGQGNYGYTF.